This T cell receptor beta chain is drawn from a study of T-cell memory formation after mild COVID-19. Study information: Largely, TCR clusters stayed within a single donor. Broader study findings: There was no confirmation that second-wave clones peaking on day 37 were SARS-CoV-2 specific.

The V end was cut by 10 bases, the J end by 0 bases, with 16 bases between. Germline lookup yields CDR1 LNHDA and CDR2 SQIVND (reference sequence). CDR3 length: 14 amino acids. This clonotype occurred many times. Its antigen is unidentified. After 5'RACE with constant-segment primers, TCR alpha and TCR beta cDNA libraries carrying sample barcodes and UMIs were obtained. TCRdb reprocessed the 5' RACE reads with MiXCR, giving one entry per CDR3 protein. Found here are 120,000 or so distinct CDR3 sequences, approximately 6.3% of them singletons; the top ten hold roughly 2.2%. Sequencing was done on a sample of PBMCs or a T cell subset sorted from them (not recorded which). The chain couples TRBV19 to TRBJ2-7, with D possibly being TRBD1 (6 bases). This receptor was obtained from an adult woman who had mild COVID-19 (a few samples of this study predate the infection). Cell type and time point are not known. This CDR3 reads CATKRDTSSYEQYF. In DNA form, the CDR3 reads TGTGCCACGAAACGGGACACCAGCTCCTACGAGCAGTACTTC.